The 15 T cell receptor beta chains listed next were all sequenced from one sample in a study of blood T cells in healthy people across ages. The second PCR ran roughly 6 to 11 cycles with a sample-barcoded 5' primer and J-beta primers. MiXCR, run by TCRdb on the 5' RACE reads, gives a single entry per CDR3 protein. Of more than 700,000 distinct CDR3 sequences listed, 35% to 50% are singletons. The material sequenced was blood. These receptors were obtained from an elderly man in good health.

The chain joins TRBV3-1 to TRBJ2-5; D call uncertain. This CDR3 has 13 amino acids. The V end was cut by 0 bases, the J end by 7 bases, with 9 bases between. Germline V gene data show CDR1 as LGHDT and CDR2 as YNNKEL (reference sequence). The CDR3 is CASSQESPGTQYF. In nucleotides, the CDR3 is TGTGCCAGCAGCCAAGAATCGCCGGGGACCCAGTACTTC.

This clonotype appeared many times. This sequence joins TRBV29-1 and TRBJ2-7; 8 bases agree with TRBD2. CDR3 size: 17 residues. After removal of 0 bases from V and 0 bases from J, the junction contained 10 bases not matched to a gene. The germline CDR1 and CDR2 sequences are SQVTM and ANQGSEA. DNA of the CDR3: TGCAGCGTTGAAGAGGCGCAGAGCGGGAGCTCCTCCTACGAGCAGTACTTC. It is translated as CSVEEAQSGSSSYEQYF.

The J gene is TRBJ2-7, the V gene TRBV29-1; D remains ambiguous. Trimming took 0 bases from V and 4 from J, leaving 4 bases between them. The length of the CDR3 is 11 residues. Germline CDR1 SQVTM, CDR2 ANQGSEA. The CDR3 bases are TGCAGCGTTGAAGAGCGGTACGAGCAGTACTTC. It encodes CSVEERYEQYF.

This clonotype has a handful of counts. The chain carries TRBV19 and TRBJ2-4; 11 positions agree with TRBD2. The CDR3 is 17 amino acids. Trimming took 3 bases from V and 7 from J; bases not matched to a gene: 11. Per germline, CDR1 LNHDA and CDR2 SQIVND (reference sequence). Here the CDR3 reads CASSMASGASGRNIQYF. CDR3 coding DNA: TGTGCCAGTAGTATGGCATCGGGGGCTAGCGGGAGGAACATTCAGTACTTC.

The chain is built from TRBV4-3 and TRBJ1-6; D ambiguous. Trimming shortened V by 0 bases and J by 13 bases, and 13 bases separated the two germline ends. The germline V gene has CDR1 LGHNA and CDR2 YSLEER. The CDR3 loop spans 14 amino acids. The CDR3 DNA sequence: TGCGCCAGCAGCCAAGATGTGACGTTTCGGCCCCTCCACTTT. Amino acid sequence: CASSQDVTFRPLHF.

The rearrangement uses TRBV30 and TRBJ2-5; 7 bases are shared with TRBD1. Germline-derived CDR1 and CDR2 are GTSNPN and SVGIG (reference sequence). The CDR3 consists of 13 residues. Trimming took 4 bases from V and 3 from J; bases not matched to a gene: 5. Written as DNA, the CDR3 is TGTGCCTGGAATCGCGGACAGGAAGAGACCCAGTACTTC. It is translated as CAWNRGQEETQYF.

The chain combines TRBV20-1 with TRBJ2-5; 13 bases line up with TRBD2. Germline CDR1 and CDR2: DFQATT and SNEGSKA (reference sequence). The V segment lost 5 bases and the J segment 11 bases; nucleotides outside the gene matches: 11. The CDR3 consists of 14 residues. The CDR3 region has the DNA TGCAGTGCTTTAGGACTAGCGGGAGAGGATGAGCAGTACTTC. This encodes CSALGLAGEDEQYF.

A word on this clonotype: A much larger clone differs from this one at a single base, so this may be a read error. The J gene is TRBJ2-5, the V gene TRBV10-3; 11 positions agree with TRBD2. Matching the DNA end better, TRBJ2-1 makes the J call doubtful. Germline V gene data show CDR1 as ENHRY and CDR2 as SYGVKD. The CDR3 extends over 15 amino acids. CDR3 loop: CAISELAGDQETQFF. In nucleotides, the CDR3 is TGTGCCATCAGTGAACTAGCGGGAGATCAAGAGACCCAGTTCTTC.

J is TRBJ2-3 and V is TRBV6-6; TRBD2 matches at 8 bases. The CDR3 spans 16 residues. The ends lost 5 bases at V and 0 bases at J; junction bases unmatched: 7. Germline loops: CDR1 MNHNY, CDR2 SVGAGI (reference sequence). The CDR3 reads CASSTRGGLSTDTQYF. DNA of the CDR3: TGTGCCAGCAGTACCCGGGGGGGGCTTAGCACAGATACGCAGTATTTT.

This clonotype showed up just a few times. The chain joins TRBV4-3 to TRBJ2-3; 7 positions agree with TRBD2. V dropped 0 bases and J dropped 4; count of bases not matched to a gene: 7. The CDR3 spans 16 residues. Germline lookup yields CDR1 LGHNA and CDR2 YSLEER. The CDR3 here is CASSQERGSFPDTQYF. The CDR3 DNA is TGCGCCAGCAGCCAAGAACGCGGGAGCTTCCCAGATACGCAGTATTTT.

This clonotype was observed a handful of times. The chain carries TRBV20-1 and TRBJ2-3, with 9 bases that match TRBD2. Germline assignment: CDR1 DFQATT and CDR2 SNEGSKA (reference sequence). CDR3 length: 14 amino acids. Trimming at V came to 3 bases and at J to 3 bases, leaving 4 bases not matched to a gene. The CDR3 region has the DNA TGCAGTGCTAGTTCTAGCGGGATAACAGATACGCAGTATTTT. It codes for CSASSSGITDTQYF.

The chain recombines TRBV24-1 with TRBJ2-1, with D possibly matching TRBD1 (5 bases). Trimming cost V 1 base and J 6 bases, with 18 bases left between them. Germline CDR1 KGHDR, CDR2 SFDVKD. This CDR3 is 17 amino acids long. CDR3 protein: CATSDFNPSYGANEQFF. The CDR3 region has the DNA TGTGCCACCAGTGATTTCAACCCCAGCTATGGGGCCAATGAGCAGTTCTTC.

The chain employs TRBV28 and TRBJ2-5; 11 bases line up with TRBD1. The J call may be wrong; the DNA end is better matched by TRBJ2-7. Per germline, CDR1 MDHEN and CDR2 SYDVKM. The CDR3 contains 14 residues. The chain's CDR3 is CASRAGQGVHEQYF. CDR3 coding DNA: TGTGCCAGCAGGGCGGGACAGGGGGTCCACGAGCAGTACTTC.

The chain links TRBV24-1 to TRBJ2-2, with 8 bases identical to TRBD1. Germline lookup yields CDR1 KGHDR and CDR2 SFDVKD. Unmatched junction bases numbered 4, after V lost 4 bases and J lost 4 bases. CDR3 size: 15 residues. CDR3 DNA sequence: TGTGCCACCAGTGACGGTGGACAGGGCACCGGGGAGCTGTTTTTT. Its protein is CATSDGGQGTGELFF.

V usage is TRBV6-1 and J usage is TRBJ2-7; D possibly corresponds to TRBD2 (6 bases). CDR1 and CDR2 from the germline V gene are MNHNS and SASEGT. The CDR3 totals 15 residues. V was trimmed by 4 bases and J by 0 bases, leaving 13 bases between them. Written as DNA, the CDR3 is TGTGCCAGCAGTGTTAGCGGTTCCTACTCCTACGAGCAGTACTTC. Protein sequence: CASSVSGSYSYEQYF.